This TCR beta chain was recorded in a study of shared clonotypes between healthy human individuals. About this clone: Its antigen is still unknown.

Germline V gene lookup returns CDR1 MNHEY and CDR2 SMNVEV (reference sequence). Trimming took off 5 bases at V and 7 bases at J, with 15 bases between the two ends. CDR3 length: 14 amino acids. Whole-study findings and limits: Represented diversity, genetic and exposure-history alike, was limited by few donors.

Approximately 210 ng DNA, tens of thousands of T cell genomes, went into each sorted-subset replicate PCR. Profiled with immunoSEQ multiplex PCR; TCRdb holds only in-frame clones, not every one. The table records some 790,000 clones, approximately 72% of them present only once. The chain joins TRBV27 to TRBJ2-1, with D possibly TRBD2 on 6 matching bases. Sequenced sample: memory CD4+ T cells sorted from blood. Subset of the sample: CD45RA-negative fraction. This sequence was found in a woman between 25 and 40 years old in good health. The CDR3 spells CASSPQRAGNEQFF. DNA for the CDR3: TGTGCCAGCAGTCCCCAGCGGGCGGGAAATGAGCAGTTCTTC.